The rows below give T cell receptor beta chains drawn from one sample of a study of blood T cell repertoires in COVID-19. The table came from immunoSEQ multiplex PCR; TCRdb's copy has only in-frame clones and leaves some out. This sample has some 190,000 clones, with approximately 80% found just once. What was sequenced was peripheral blood. The source of these receptors is a man in his 60s with acute or convalescent COVID-19. Each CDR3 is given with its conserved first and last residue. A D gene is named only where the DNA matches it firmly. Rows may omit the clone size; those that give it use once, few, many or a size class.

j_call | d_call | v_call | clone_size | cdr3_nt | cdr3_aa
TRBJ1-1 | - | TRBV6-6 | - | TGTGCCAGCAGGGTGACAGAGAACACTGAAGCTTTCTTT | CASRVTENTEAFF
TRBJ1-5 | TRBD1 | TRBV19 | - | TGTGCCAGTAAGGAAGGGACAGTCAATCAGCCCCAGCATTTT | CASKEGTVNQPQHF
TRBJ2-1 | TRBD1 | TRBV5-1 | many | TGCGCCAGCAGCACCGGACAGGGGCCCCACAATGAGCAGTTCTTC | CASSTGQGPHNEQFF
TRBJ2-1 | TRBD2 | TRBV7-3 | - | TGTGCCAGCAGCTTCGGCGCGGGGGCCTACAATGAGCAGTTCTTC | CASSFGAGAYNEQFF
TRBJ1-1 | - | TRBV25-1 | - | TGTGCCAGCAGCCCTTCTCGGGGTTTAACGTCAATAACTGAAGCTTTCTTT | CASSPSRGLTSITEAFF
TRBJ2-1 | - | TRBV12-3/TRBV12-4 | few | TGTGCCAGCATCAGGGCGCATGAGCAGTTCTTC | CASIRAHEQFF
TRBJ1-1 | - | TRBV6-5 | - | TGTGCCAGCAGTTCCAGACAGAACACTGAAGCTTTCTTT | CASSSRQNTEAFF
TRBJ1-5 | - | TRBV6-2/TRBV6-3 | - | TGTGCCAGCAGTTACTCGAGCGGAGGTAATCAGCCCCAGCATTTT | CASSYSSGGNQPQHF
TRBJ1-2 | - | TRBV29-1 | - | TGCAGCTTTTTTACCGGGGGAGGTGGCTATGGCTACACCTTC | CSFFTGGGGYGYTF
TRBJ2-5 | TRBD1 | TRBV5-1 | few | TGCGCCAGCTCCGGTTGGGGACAGGGCCAAGAGACCCAGTACTTC | CASSGWGQGQETQYF
TRBJ1-2 | TRBD1 | TRBV7-3 | - | TGTGCCAGCAGCGCGGACAGGTTTTATGGCTACACCTTC | CASSADRFYGYTF
TRBJ2-3 | TRBD1 | TRBV27 | few | TGTGCCAGCGGGGACAGGGGGGGGACAGATACGCAGTATTTT | CASGDRGGTDTQYF
TRBJ2-7 | TRBD1 | TRBV10-3 | - | TGTGCCATCAGTAAAGGACAGGGGGTCTCCTACGAGCAGTACTTC | CAISKGQGVSYEQYF
TRBJ2-2 | TRBD2 | TRBV6-2/TRBV6-3 | - | TGTGCCAGCAGTCCCGGGTCTAGCGGGACCACCGGGGAGCTGTTTTTT | CASSPGSSGTTGELFF
TRBJ2-5 | - | TRBV12-2 | - | TGTGCAAGTCGCAACCCATGGACAGGGAGGGGAGCAGAGACCCAGTACTTC | CASRNPWTGRGAETQYF
TRBJ2-1 | TRBD2 | TRBV6-4 | - | TGTGCCAGCAGCGCGACTAGCGGACTCATCAATGAGCAGTTCTTC | CASSATSGLINEQFF
TRBJ2-1 | TRBD2 | TRBV20-1 | - | TGCAGTGCTAGTCCCAGCGGGACCCTCGGGGATGAGCAGTTCTTC | CSASPSGTLGDEQFF
TRBJ2-1 | - | TRBV6-5 | - | TGTGCCAGCAGTTTGAGTATAGCCTATGAGCAGTTCTTC | CASSLSIAYEQFF
TRBJ1-5 | - | TRBV6-2/TRBV6-3 | - | TGTGCCAGCAGTTACTCGACCCGTCCTCAGGAGCCCCAGCATTTT | CASSYSTRPQEPQHF
TRBJ1-2 | - | TRBV4-2 | - | TGTGCCAGCAGCCAAGAGGCATTGGGGGGAAGCGTTGGCTACACCTTC | CASSQEALGGSVGYTF
TRBJ2-1 | - | TRBV29-1 | - | TGCAGCGTAGGGGGAGGGCCGGGAGAGGCCTACAATGAGCAGTTCTTC | CSVGGGPGEAYNEQFF
TRBJ2-7 | - | TRBV28 | - | TGTGCCTCCGGGTCCGAGCAGTACTTC | CASGSEQYF
TRBJ2-7 | TRBD1 | TRBV18 | - | TGTGCCAGCTCAAAAGGCCCGGGACAGTCCTACGAGCAGTACTTC | CASSKGPGQSYEQYF
TRBJ1-2 | TRBD1 | TRBV9 | few | TGTGCCAGCAGCGTTCAGACAGGGGATGGCTACACCTTC | CASSVQTGDGYTF
TRBJ1-3 | - | TRBV29-1 | - | TGCAGCGTTGATGGGTCAGGGGTGGACACCATATATTTT | CSVDGSGVDTIYF
TRBJ2-7 | - | TRBV11-2 | - | TGTGCCAGCAGCACCCGGACGGGACTTTACGAGCAGTACTTC | CASSTRTGLYEQYF
TRBJ1-1 | TRBD1 | TRBV25-1 | - | TGTGCCAGGACAGGGTTTAGCACTGAAGCTTTCTTT | CARTGFSTEAFF
TRBJ2-7 | TRBD2 | TRBV6-2/TRBV6-3 | - | TGTGCCAGCAGCCACGGACTAGCCTACGAGCAGTACTTC | CASSHGLAYEQYF
TRBJ1-2 | TRBD1 | TRBV24-1 | - | TGTGCCACCAGTGATGGGACAGGGTATGGCTACACCTTC | CATSDGTGYGYTF
TRBJ2-2 | TRBD2 | TRBV4-2 | - | TGTGCCAGCAGCCAAGCCTCGAGCGGGGGGCACACCGGGGAGCTGTTTTTT | CASSQASSGGHTGELFF
TRBJ2-1 | TRBD1 | TRBV19 | once | TGTGCCAGTAGTATATTCTGGACAGGGTCGGACAATGAGCAGTTCTTC | CASSIFWTGSDNEQFF
TRBJ2-5 | TRBD1 | TRBV14 | - | TGTGCCAGCAGCCAGGGACAGGGGAAGGAGACCCAGTACTTC | CASSQGQGKETQYF
TRBJ1-4 | TRBD1 | TRBV15 | - | TGTGCCACCAGCCTAAGGACAGGGGTTGAAAAACTGTTTTTT | CATSLRTGVEKLFF
TRBJ1-1 | - | TRBV18 | - | TGTGCCAGCTCACCACCAAGGGGGGGTGACCAGGGAGTCTACACTGAAGCTTTCTTT | CASSPPRGGDQGVYTEAFF
TRBJ2-5 | - | TRBV5-5 | - | TGTGCCAGCAGCTCCTACCAAGAGACCCAGTACTTC | CASSSYQETQYF
TRBJ1-1 | TRBD1 | TRBV19 | - | TGTGCCAGTAGTGCACCCGGGACAGGGGTTACCACTGAAGCTTTCTTT | CASSAPGTGVTTEAFF
TRBJ2-1 | TRBD2 | TRBV12-5 | - | TGTGCTAGTGGTTTAAGGCTAGCGGGGGACAATGAGCAGTTCTTC | CASGLRLAGDNEQFF
TRBJ1-5 | - | TRBV6-5 | - | TGTGCCAGCAGGTGGACAGCATATAGCAATCAGCCCCAGCATTTT | CASRWTAYSNQPQHF
TRBJ2-1 | - | TRBV12-2 | - | TGTGCAAGTCGCTTTGGACTAGCGAGATACAATGAGCAGTTCTTC | CASRFGLARYNEQFF